This is a list of T cell receptor beta chains from one sample in a study of identical twins. TCRdb used MiXCR to reprocess the 5' RACE reads, holding one entry per CDR3 protein. The sample has roughly 250,000 distinct CDR3 sequences, about 14% seen once. Material: memory (CD45RO+) T cells sorted from blood. Receptors originate from a woman aged 18 to 35 in good health. The CDR3 runs from the conserved cysteine through the conserved F or W. A D gene is named only where the DNA matches it firmly. Not all rows give a size; the values are once, few, many and, for expanded clones, a class.

>NA|TRBV15|TRBJ2-4|NA
CATSRDFSGSLKNIQYF
TGTGCCACCAGCAGAGATTTTTCGGGTTCCCTCAAAAACATTCAGTACTTC
>NA|TRBV24-1|TRBJ2-3|NA
CATPLFGDTQYF
TGTGCCACCCCCCTGTTCGGCGATACGCAGTATTTT
>NA|TRBV9|TRBJ1-4|few
CASSSRTNEKLFF
TGTGCCAGCAGCTCCAGAACTAATGAAAAACTGTTTTTT
>NA|TRBV6-5|TRBJ2-7|few
CASSYRSSYEQYF
TGTGCCAGCAGTTACAGGAGCTCCTACGAGCAGTACTTC
>TRBD1|TRBV20-1|TRBJ1-1|NA
CSATMGQGDTEAFF
TGCAGTGCTACTATGGGACAGGGGGACACTGAAGCTTTCTTT
>TRBD2|TRBV19|TRBJ2-1|NA
CASSLRSGRAYNEQFF
TGTGCCAGTAGCCTAAGGTCGGGGAGGGCTTACAATGAGCAGTTCTTC
>NA|TRBV6-1|TRBJ1-2|few
CASAVQPANYGYTF
TGTGCCAGCGCCGTCCAACCAGCTAACTATGGCTACACCTTC
>TRBD1|TRBV29-1|TRBJ1-2|NA
CSVSPGTGDHGYTF
TGCAGCGTATCTCCCGGGACAGGGGATCATGGCTACACCTTT
>NA|TRBV29-1|TRBJ2-7|few
CSVEPGTGQGYEQYF
TGCAGCGTTGAGCCCGGGACGGGCCAAGGATACGAGCAGTACTTC
>TRBD2|TRBV5-1|TRBJ2-1|NA
CASSPLAGGPIYNEQFF
TGCGCCAGCAGCCCGCTAGCGGGAGGGCCGATCTACAATGAGCAGTTCTTC
>NA|TRBV14|TRBJ1-1|NA
CATPDRKNTEAFF
TGTGCCACGCCCGACAGAAAGAACACTGAAGCTTTCTTT
>NA|TRBV4-3|TRBJ2-5|NA
CASSLDRNQETQYF
TGCGCCAGCAGCCTCGACAGAAATCAAGAGACCCAGTACTTC
>NA|TRBV6-5|TRBJ1-4|few
CASSYGRRAGALKLFF
TGTGCCAGCAGTTACGGCCGGAGGGCGGGGGCCTTGAAACTGTTTTTT
>TRBD1|TRBV20-1|TRBJ2-2|NA
CSARGQGTEDTGELFF
TGCAGTGCTAGGGGCCAAGGGACAGAGGACACCGGGGAGCTGTTTTTT
>TRBD2|TRBV7-2|TRBJ2-7|NA
CASSLASGSQYEQYF
TGTGCCAGCAGCTTAGCGAGCGGGAGTCAGTACGAGCAGTACTTC
>NA|TRBV29-1|TRBJ2-3|few
CSLSSSTDTQYF
TGCAGCCTCAGTTCTAGCACAGATACGCAGTATTTT
>TRBD1|TRBV20-1|TRBJ1-1|many
CSARGIQGTGEAFF
TGCAGTGCTAGAGGGATACAGGGGACCGGGGAAGCTTTCTTT
>NA|TRBV12-3/TRBV12-4|TRBJ1-3|NA
CASSLGHPSSGNTIYF
TGTGCCAGCAGTTTAGGGCATCCGAGCTCTGGAAACACCATATATTTT
>NA|TRBV5-6|TRBJ2-4|few
CASSQPAVVDIQYF
TGTGCCAGCAGCCAGCCCGCCGTGGTGGACATTCAGTACTTC
>NA|TRBV29-1|TRBJ2-7|NA
CSVVEGGISYEQYF
TGCAGCGTTGTAGAGGGGGGTATCTCCTACGAGCAGTACTTC
>TRBD2|TRBV20-1|TRBJ2-1|NA
CSARVGGSTNEQFF
TGCAGTGCTAGAGTGGGCGGGAGCACTAATGAGCAGTTCTTC
>NA|TRBV10-3|TRBJ1-1|NA
CAISEGRPGAFF
TGTGCCATCAGTGAAGGGAGGCCGGGAGCTTTCTTT
>TRBD2|TRBV29-1|TRBJ2-3|few
CSVVGGVVDTQYF
TGCAGCGTTGTCGGGGGGGTCGTGGATACGCAGTATTTT
>NA|TRBV10-1|TRBJ2-5|few
CASSAGIGETQYF
TGCGCCAGCAGTGCTGGCATTGGAGAGACCCAGTACTTC
>NA|TRBV4-3|TRBJ1-2|few
CASSQDEGSYTF
TGCGCCAGCAGCCAAGATGAGGGTTCCTACACCTTC
>NA|TRBV6-1|TRBJ1-2|few
CASSIDGYGYTF
TGTGCCAGCAGCATCGACGGCTATGGCTACACCTTC
>TRBD1|TRBV3-1|TRBJ1-6|NA
CASSQKGAKNSPLHF
TGTGCCAGCAGCCAAAAGGGGGCTAAGAATTCACCCCTCCACTTT
>NA|TRBV5-4|TRBJ2-1|few
CASSLEGRKANEQFF
TGTGCCAGCAGCTTGGAGGGGCGTAAGGCCAATGAGCAGTTCTTC